This T cell receptor beta chain was observed in a study of cytomegalovirus exposure and HLA in healthy donors. The study, taken as a whole, reports: Information on immune exposure was restricted to one variable (CMV serostatus).

Worth noting for this clone: Its antigen is not identified. Relative to the germline gene, one junction end is altered; a read error may explain this.

The PCR used 60 Vbeta and 13 Jbeta primers. Some clones are missing from TCRdb's copy, which holds only in-frame ones; the method was immunoSEQ multiplex PCR. This sample carries 120,000 to 150,000 clones, with less than 3% going to the ten biggest clones. The CDR3 consists of 16 residues. CDR1 and CDR2 from the germline V gene are SGHTA and FQGNSA. Source material: PBMCs. This receptor was taken from a man aged 35-49 years in good health and CMV-seronegative. This sequence joins TRBV7-2 and TRBJ2-2; 10 bases line up with TRBD2. The CDR3 region has the DNA TGTGCCAGCAGCCTAGCCCCGGGACTAGCGACCGGGGAGCTGTTTTTT. This sequence encodes CASSLAPGLATGELFF.